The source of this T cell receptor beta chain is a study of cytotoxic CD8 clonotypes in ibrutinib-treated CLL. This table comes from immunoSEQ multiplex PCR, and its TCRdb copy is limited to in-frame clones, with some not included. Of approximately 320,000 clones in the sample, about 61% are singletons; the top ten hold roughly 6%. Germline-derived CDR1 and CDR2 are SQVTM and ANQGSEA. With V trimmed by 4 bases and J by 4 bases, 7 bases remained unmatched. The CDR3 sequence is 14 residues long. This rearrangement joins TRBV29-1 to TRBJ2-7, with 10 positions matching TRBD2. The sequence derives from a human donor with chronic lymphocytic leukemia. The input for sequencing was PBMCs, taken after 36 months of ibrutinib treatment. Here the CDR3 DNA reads TGCAGCGTTGGGAGCGGGAGGGCCGGTTACGAGCAGTACTTC. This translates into CSVGSGRAGYEQYF.